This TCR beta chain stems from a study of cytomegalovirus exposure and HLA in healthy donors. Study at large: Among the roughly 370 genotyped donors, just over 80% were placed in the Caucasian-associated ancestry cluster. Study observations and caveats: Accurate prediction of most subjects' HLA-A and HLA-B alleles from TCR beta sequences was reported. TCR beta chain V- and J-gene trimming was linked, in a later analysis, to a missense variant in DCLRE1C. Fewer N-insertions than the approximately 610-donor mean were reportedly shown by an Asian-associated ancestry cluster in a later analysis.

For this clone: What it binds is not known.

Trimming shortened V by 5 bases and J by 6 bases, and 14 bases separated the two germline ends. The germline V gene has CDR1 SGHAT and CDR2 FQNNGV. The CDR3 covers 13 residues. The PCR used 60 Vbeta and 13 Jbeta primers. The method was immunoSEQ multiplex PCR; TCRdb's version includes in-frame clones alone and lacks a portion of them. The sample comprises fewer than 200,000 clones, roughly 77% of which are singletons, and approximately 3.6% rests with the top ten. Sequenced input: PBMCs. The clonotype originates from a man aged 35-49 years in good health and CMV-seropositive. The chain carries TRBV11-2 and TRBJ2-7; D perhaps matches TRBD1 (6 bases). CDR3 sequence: CASSRNRVGEQYF. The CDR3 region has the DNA TGTGCCAGCAGCCGTAACAGGGTTGGCGAGCAGTACTTC.